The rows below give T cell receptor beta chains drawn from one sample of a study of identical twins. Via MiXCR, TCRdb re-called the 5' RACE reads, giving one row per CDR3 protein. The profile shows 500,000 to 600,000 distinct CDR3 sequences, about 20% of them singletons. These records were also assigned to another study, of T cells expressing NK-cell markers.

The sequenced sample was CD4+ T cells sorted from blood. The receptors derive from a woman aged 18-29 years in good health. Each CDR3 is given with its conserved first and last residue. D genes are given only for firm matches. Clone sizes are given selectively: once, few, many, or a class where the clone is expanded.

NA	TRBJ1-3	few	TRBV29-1	CSVDGGLRDTIYF	TGCAGCGTTGATGGGGGACTCAGGGATACCATATATTTT
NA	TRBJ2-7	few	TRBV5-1	CASSSANYEQYF	TGCGCCAGCAGCTCGGCTAACTACGAGCAGTACTTC
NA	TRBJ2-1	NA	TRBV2	CASSERGDRYNEQFF	TGTGCCAGCAGTGAAAGGGGAGATCGGTACAATGAGCAGTTCTTC
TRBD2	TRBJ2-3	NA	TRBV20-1	CSARGGGAKDMQYF	TGCAGTGCTAGGGGCGGGGGGGCCAAAGATATGCAGTATTTT
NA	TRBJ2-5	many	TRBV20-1	CSARDLGKETQYF	TGCAGTGCTAGAGATTTGGGCAAAGAGACCCAGTACTTC
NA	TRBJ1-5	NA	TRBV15	CATSREGGSNQPQHF	TGTGCCACCAGCAGAGAGGGGGGGAGCAATCAGCCCCAGCATTTT
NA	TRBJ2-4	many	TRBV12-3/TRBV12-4	CASCHGERAKNIQYF	TGTGCCAGCTGTCATGGCGAACGAGCCAAAAACATTCAGTACTTC
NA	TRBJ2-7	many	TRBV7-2	CASSLSVYEQYF	TGTGCCAGCAGCTTAAGCGTATACGAGCAGTACTTC
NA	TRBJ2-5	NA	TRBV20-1	CSARVPLTFQETQYF	TGCAGTGCTAGAGTCCCCTTGACTTTCCAAGAGACCCAGTACTTC
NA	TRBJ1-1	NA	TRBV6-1	CASSEYRVGTEAFF	TGTGCCAGCAGCGAGTACAGGGTTGGCACTGAAGCTTTCTTT
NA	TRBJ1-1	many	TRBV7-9	CASSRLGMGLNTEAFF	TGTGCCAGCAGCCGTCTTGGGATGGGATTGAACACTGAAGCTTTCTTT
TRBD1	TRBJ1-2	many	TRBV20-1	CSAAKQGAHYGYTF	TGCAGTGCTGCAAAACAGGGGGCTCACTATGGCTACACCTTC
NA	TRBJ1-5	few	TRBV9	CASSVGGGGGQPQHF	TGTGCCAGCAGCGTAGGAGGTGGGGGGGGACAGCCCCAGCATTTT
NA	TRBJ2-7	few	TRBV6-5	CASSDRSEQYF	TGTGCCAGCAGTGACAGGTCCGAGCAGTACTTC
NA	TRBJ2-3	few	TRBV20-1	CSARNGYTDTQYF	TGCAGTGCTAGGAACGGATACACAGATACGCAGTATTTT
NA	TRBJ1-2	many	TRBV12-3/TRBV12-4	CASSAGAGYTF	TGTGCCAGCAGTGCAGGGGCTGGCTACACCTTC
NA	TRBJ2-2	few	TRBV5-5	CASTLFEGNTGELFF	TGTGCCAGCACCCTTTTCGAGGGGAACACCGGGGAGCTGTTTTTT
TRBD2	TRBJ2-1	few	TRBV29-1	CSVGTSSYNEQFF	TGCAGCGTTGGGACTAGCTCCTACAATGAGCAGTTCTTC
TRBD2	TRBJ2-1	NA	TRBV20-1	CSALAPGLAGNYNEQFF	TGCAGTGCCCTCGCCCCGGGACTAGCGGGGAATTACAATGAGCAGTTCTTC
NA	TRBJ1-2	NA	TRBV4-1	CASSQAAPQGYGYTF	TGCGCCAGCAGCCAAGCAGCCCCGCAGGGCTATGGCTACACCTTC
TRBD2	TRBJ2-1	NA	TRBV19	CASSIRASGRVPEQFF	TGTGCCAGTAGTATTAGGGCTAGCGGGAGGGTCCCGGAGCAGTTCTTC
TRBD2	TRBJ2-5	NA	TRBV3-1	CASSPRGSGGAWETQYF	TGTGCCAGCAGCCCCCGTGGTAGCGGGGGGGCCTGGGAGACCCAGTACTTC
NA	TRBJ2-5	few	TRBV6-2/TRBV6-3	CASSPLSGDQETQYF	TGTGCCAGCAGTCCCCTATCGGGGGACCAAGAGACCCAGTACTTC
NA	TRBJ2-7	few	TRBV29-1	CSVFRGSYEQYF	TGCAGCGTCTTCCGGGGCTCCTACGAGCAGTACTTC
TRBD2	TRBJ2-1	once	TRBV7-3	CASSLSGGEYNEQFF	TGTGCCAGCAGCTTAAGCGGGGGAGAATACAATGAGCAGTTCTTC
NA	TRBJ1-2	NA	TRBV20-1	CSARVRAVYGYTF	TGCAGTGCTAGAGTCCGGGCGGTCTATGGCTACACCTTC
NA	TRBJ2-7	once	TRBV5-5	CASRDRGGYEQYF	TGTGCCAGCAGGGACCGGGGCGGCTACGAGCAGTACTTC
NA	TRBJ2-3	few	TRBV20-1	CSAPPGGWADTQYF	TGCAGTGCTCCCCCGGGGGGCTGGGCAGATACGCAGTATTTT
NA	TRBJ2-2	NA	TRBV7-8	CASSFIVGRGYVNTGELFF	TGTGCCAGCAGCTTTATTGTTGGGAGAGGCTATGTGAACACCGGGGAGCTGTTTTTT
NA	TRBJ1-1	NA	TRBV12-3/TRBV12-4	CASSLALGFGTEAFF	TGTGCCAGCAGTTTAGCCCTGGGTTTCGGAACTGAAGCTTTCTTT
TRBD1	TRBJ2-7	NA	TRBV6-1	CASRGQGAGSYEQYF	TGTGCCAGCAGAGGACAGGGGGCGGGATCCTACGAGCAGTACTTC
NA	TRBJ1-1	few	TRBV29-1	CSVEVGSGTEAFF	TGCAGCGTTGAAGTAGGGTCGGGCACTGAAGCTTTCTTT
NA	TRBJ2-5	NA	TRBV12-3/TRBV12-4	CASSRTRRETQYF	TGTGCCAGCAGTCGAACTAGGAGGGAGACCCAGTACTTC
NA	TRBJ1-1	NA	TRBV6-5	CASSFRAGNTEAFF	TGTGCCAGCAGTTTCAGGGCAGGGAACACTGAAGCTTTCTTT
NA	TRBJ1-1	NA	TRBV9	CASSVSGLMNTEAFF	TGTGCCAGCAGCGTCAGTGGTTTAATGAACACTGAAGCTTTCTTT
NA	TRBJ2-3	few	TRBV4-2	CASSGDAIRDTQYF	TGTGCCAGCAGCGGAGACGCCATCCGCGATACGCAGTATTTT
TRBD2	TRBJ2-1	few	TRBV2	CASTSGRRSYNEQFF	TGTGCCAGTACTAGCGGGAGGAGGTCCTACAATGAGCAGTTCTTC
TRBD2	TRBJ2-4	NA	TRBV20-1	CSAREERGGDLAKNIQYF	TGCAGTGCTAGAGAGGAGCGGGGGGGCGACCTAGCCAAAAACATTCAGTACTTC
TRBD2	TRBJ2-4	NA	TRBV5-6	CASSSTSGGLAKNIQYF	TGTGCCAGCAGCTCCACTAGCGGGGGGCTAGCCAAAAACATTCAGTACTTC
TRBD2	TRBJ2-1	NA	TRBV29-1	CSVEEPRGSYNEQFF	TGCAGCGTTGAAGAACCGCGGGGGTCCTACAATGAGCAGTTCTTC
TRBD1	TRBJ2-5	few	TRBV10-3	CAISLDRAETQYF	TGTGCCATCAGCCTTGACAGGGCCGAGACCCAGTACTTC
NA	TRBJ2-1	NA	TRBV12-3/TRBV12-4	CASSTVGGPNEQFF	TGTGCCAGCAGTACCGTGGGGGGCCCCAATGAGCAGTTCTTC
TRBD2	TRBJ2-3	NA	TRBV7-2	CASSLSAGGWTDTQYF	TGTGCCAGCAGCTTATCCGCGGGGGGCTGGACAGATACGCAGTATTTT
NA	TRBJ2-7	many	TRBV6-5	CASSYIGSRYEQYF	TGTGCCAGCAGTTACATCGGTAGTCGGTACGAGCAGTACTTC
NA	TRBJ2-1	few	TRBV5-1	CASSLASANNEQFF	TGCGCCAGCAGCTTGGCTAGCGCAAACAATGAGCAGTTCTTC
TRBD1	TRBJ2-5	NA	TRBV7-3	CASSLLRGRGETQYF	TGTGCCAGCAGCTTACTCAGGGGGCGCGGAGAGACCCAGTACTTC
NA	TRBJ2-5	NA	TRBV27	CASSFSRGRSTYQETQYF	TGTGCCAGCAGTTTCAGCAGGGGCCGTTCAACTTACCAAGAGACCCAGTACTTC
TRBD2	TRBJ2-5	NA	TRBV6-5	CASSYSPSGGVETQYF	TGTGCCAGCAGTTATTCCCCTAGCGGGGGGGTAGAGACCCAGTACTTC
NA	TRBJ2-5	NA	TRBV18	CASSPYQKGETQYF	TGTGCCAGCTCACCTTATCAAAAAGGAGAGACCCAGTACTTC
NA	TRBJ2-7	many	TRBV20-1	CSASGSPRRPNEQYF	TGCAGTGCTAGTGGGTCTCCCCGGCGTCCCAACGAGCAGTACTTC
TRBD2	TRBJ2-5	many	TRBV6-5	CASSYSGGVETQYF	TGTGCCAGCAGTTACTCGGGGGGGGTGGAGACCCAGTACTTC
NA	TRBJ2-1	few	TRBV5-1	CASSLEPRRGGGNEQFF	TGCGCCAGCAGCTTGGAGCCCCGGCGGGGAGGGGGCAATGAGCAGTTCTTC
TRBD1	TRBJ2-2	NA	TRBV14	CASSPDRGTGELFF	TGTGCCAGCAGCCCGGACAGGGGCACCGGGGAGCTGTTTTTT